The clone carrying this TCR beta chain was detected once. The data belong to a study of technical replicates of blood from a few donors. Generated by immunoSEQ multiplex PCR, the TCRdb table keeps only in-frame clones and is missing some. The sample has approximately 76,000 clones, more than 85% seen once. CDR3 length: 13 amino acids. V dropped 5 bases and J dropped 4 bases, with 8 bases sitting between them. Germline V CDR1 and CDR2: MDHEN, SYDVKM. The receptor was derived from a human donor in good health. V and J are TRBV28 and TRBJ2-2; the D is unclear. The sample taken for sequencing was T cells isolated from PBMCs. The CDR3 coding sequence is TGTGCCAGCAGTATTCCAGGCACCGGGGAGCTGTTTTTT. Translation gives CASSIPGTGELFF.